A single sample is the source of the 24 T cell receptor beta chains below, sequenced in a study of T cell responses to AZD1222 COVID-19 vaccine (dated by TCRdb to the early 2020s). The time point label for this specimen denotes: baseline before first vaccination. Libraries were made using the immunoSEQ multiplex PCR assay. TCRdb carries this immuneACCESS record with in-frame sequences only. Its versions omit some clonotypes, under half of them owing to an unresolved V gene in the studies checked, with the rest unexplained. Here the sample has 75,000 to 95,000 clones; approximately 84% occur a single time. About 13% of the sample is held by the ten biggest clonotypes. Source: peripheral blood, taken on day 0 of AZD1222 vaccination. The source of these receptors is an adult in good health.

The V and J genes are TRBV29-1 and TRBJ1-1; the D is unclear. The germline V gene encodes CDR1 SQVTM and CDR2 ANQGSEA. V shed 0 bases and J shed 11 bases, with 13 bases lying between them. The CDR3 totals 12 residues. In DNA, the CDR3 is TGCAGCGTTGAAGATTACCTGTCTGGGGCTTTCTTT. It translates to CSVEDYLSGAFF.

The chain combines TRBV30 with TRBJ1-2; D gene unclear. The length of the CDR3 is 13 residues. The germline gives CDR1 GTSNPN, CDR2 SVGIG (reference sequence). Trimming shortened V by 4 bases and J by 4 bases, and 13 bases separated the two germline ends. The CDR3 loop is CAWNGGSGYGYTF. The DNA for the CDR3 is TGTGCCTGGAATGGAGGCAGCGGCTATGGCTACACCTTC.

This chain connects TRBV5-5 to TRBJ2-5; D is tentatively TRBD1 or TRBD2 (6 bases each). Germline loops: CDR1 SGHKS, CDR2 YYEKEE (reference sequence). The CDR3 spans 15 residues. Trimming took 3 bases from V and 5 from J, leaving 17 bases between them. CDR3 sequence: CASSWLEGGGETQYF. DNA for the CDR3: TGTGCCAGCAGCTGGCTCGAGGGGGGCGGGGAGACCCAGTACTTC.

This clone has just one count. V is TRBV9 and J is TRBJ1-4; no definite D call. Germline values: CDR1 SGDLS, CDR2 YYNGEE. The V and J ends lost 0 bases and 3 bases respectively, with 12 bases between them. The CDR3 consists of 16 residues. The CDR3 region has the DNA TGTGCCAGCAGCGTAGGGACGATCCCTTCTAATGAAAAACTGTTTTTT. The encoded protein is CASSVGTIPSNEKLFF.

The V gene is TRBV6-5, the J gene TRBJ2-2, with a tentative D call TRBD2 (5 bases). V was clipped by 6 bases and J by 5 bases, with 13 bases between them. Germline CDR1 and CDR2: MNHEY and SVGAGI. CDR3 size: 14 residues. This CDR3 is CASSRLTGTGELFF. Here the CDR3 DNA reads TGTGCCAGCAGCAGACTGACGGGGACCGGGGAGCTGTTTTTT.

The CDR3 reads CASSLGWRGQKDEQYF. The DNA for the CDR3 is TGTGCCAGCAGCTTAGGGTGGAGGGGTCAAAAGGACGAGCAGTACTTC. The rearrangement links TRBV11-2 to TRBJ2-7, with D perhaps TRBD2 (6 bases). CDR3 length equals 16 residues. Trimming took off 1 base at V and 5 bases at J, with 18 bases between the two ends. From germline, CDR1 is SGHAT and CDR2 FQNNGV.

The chain is built from TRBV7-3 and TRBJ2-1; 9 bases fit TRBD2. The CDR3 length is 15 residues. Germline V gene data show CDR1 as SGHTA and CDR2 as FQGTGA. V shed 0 bases, J shed 10 bases, and the junction held 7 bases outside the gene matches. CDR3 DNA: TGTGCCAGCAGCTTAACTAGCGGGGGCCTTTACGAGCAGTTCTTC. This gives the protein CASSLTSGGLYEQFF.

The V gene is TRBV2, the J gene TRBJ2-3; D unresolved. Trimming left V 6 bases short and J 5 bases short, with 9 bases between. Germline CDR1 and CDR2: SNHLY and FYNNEI. The length of the CDR3 is 12 residues. CDR3 residues: CASRYTGDTQYF. CDR3 DNA sequence: TGTGCCAGCAGGTACACCGGAGATACGCAGTATTTT.

The J gene is TRBJ1-1, the V gene TRBV5-1, with D uncertain. CDR3 length equals 15 residues. Germline CDR1 and CDR2: SGHRS and YFSETQ. Trimming stripped 0 bases from V and 4 bases from J, with 13 bases between. CDR3 region: CASSLAPGSRTEAFF. CDR3 in DNA: TGCGCCAGCAGCTTGGCCCCGGGGAGCCGCACTGAAGCTTTCTTT.

This clone was seen once. The rearrangement uses TRBV5-1 and TRBJ2-7, with 11 positions matching TRBD1. V gave up 4 bases and J gave up 4 bases; unmatched junction bases: 4. CDR3 length equals 14 residues. Germline assignment: CDR1 SGHRS and CDR2 YFSETQ. CDR3 in amino acids: CASSNGQGAYEQYF. As DNA, the CDR3 is TGCGCCAGCAGCAACGGACAGGGGGCGTACGAGCAGTACTTC.

The chain couples TRBV3-1 (or the pseudogene TRBV3-2) to TRBJ2-5, with a possible D match to TRBD1 (6 bases). Germline V gene sequence: CDR1 LGHDT, CDR2 YNNKEL (reference sequence). With 1 base removed from V and 5 bases from J, the gap between germline ends came to 11 bases. There are 14 residues in the CDR3. CDR3 DNA: TGTGCCAGCAGCCAAGGAGGGGGTTCTGAGACCCAGTACTTC. The encoded protein is CASSQGGGSETQYF.

V and J are TRBV10-3 and TRBJ1-2, with 7 bases lining up with TRBD1. Germline-derived CDR1 and CDR2 are ENHRY and SYGVKD. This CDR3 is built from 11 residues. J was trimmed by 7 bases and V by 8 bases; bases with no gene match: 4. CDR3 nucleotide sequence: TGTGCCATCGAGGGGGCGCGTGGCTACACCTTC. It yields the protein CAIEGARGYTF.

The chain uses TRBV30 and TRBJ2-7; D is ambiguous. This CDR3 has 12 residues. Germline CDR1 is GTSNPN and CDR2 is SVGIG (reference sequence). V dropped 2 bases and J dropped 0 bases, with 5 bases sitting between them. The CDR3 loop reads CAWSLRSYEQYF. The CDR3 coding sequence is TGTGCCTGGAGTCTGCGCTCCTACGAGCAGTACTTC. Full variable domain (rest looked up from reference TRBV30 and TRBJ2-7): SQTIHQWPATLVQPVGSPLSLECTVEGTSNPNLYWYRQAAGRGLQLLFYSVGIGQISSEVPQNLSASRPQDRQFILSSKKLLLSDSGFYLCAWSLRSYEQYFGPGTRLTVT.

This chain links TRBV6-2 or TRBV6-3 with TRBJ2-1, with 8 bases fitting TRBD2. This CDR3 contains 16 residues. CDR1 and CDR2 (germline): MNHEY, SVGEGT. V was clipped by 6 bases and J by 7 bases; unmatched bases: 14. DNA for the CDR3: TGTGCCAGCAGACCTTTCTCCGGGGGGGGCAGAAATGAGCAGTTCTTC. Translating gives CASRPFSGGGRNEQFF.

CDR3 sequence (DNA): TGTGCCACCAGCAGAGATATTAGCGGCAGCGCGTTACGCCACACCTTC. This sequence encodes CATSRDISGSALRHTF. This rearrangement joins TRBV15 to TRBJ1-2; D not certain. Germline V lookup: CDR1 LNHNV, CDR2 YYDKDF (reference sequence). V lost 0 bases, J lost 12 bases, and 23 bases lay in between. The CDR3 has 16 amino acids.

This chain links TRBV5-1 with TRBJ2-5, with 14 bases aligning to TRBD2. This CDR3 is built from 16 residues. V shed 3 bases and J 5 bases; nucleotides not matched to a gene: 6. CDR1 SGHRS and CDR2 YFSETQ come from the germline V gene. CDR3 residues: CASSSTSGGAGETQYF. CDR3 DNA sequence: TGCGCCAGCAGCTCGACTAGCGGGGGGGCCGGGGAGACCCAGTACTTC. The full variable domain, in which reference TRBV5-1 and TRBJ2-5 provide the parts outside the CDR3, is KAGVTQTPRYLIKTRGQQVTLSCSPISGHRSVSWYQQTPGQGLQFLFEYFSETQRNKGNFPGRFSGRQFSNSRSEMNVSTLELGDSALYLCASSSTSGGAGETQYFGPGTRLLVL.

This chain uses TRBV18 with TRBJ2-7, with TRBD2 matching 8 bases. J gave up 5 bases and V 6 bases, and 9 bases lay outside the gene matches. Germline V gene data show CDR1 as KGHSH and CDR2 as LQKENI. The CDR3 sequence is 14 residues long. The CDR3 region is CASSGLAQRDEQYF. DNA of the CDR3: TGTGCCAGCTCCGGACTAGCCCAGCGCGACGAGCAGTACTTC.

The gene calls are TRBV7-2 and TRBJ1-6; D gene ambiguous. Trimming shortened V by 3 bases and J by 6 bases, and 12 bases separated the two germline ends. CDR1 and CDR2 from the germline V gene are SGHTA and FQGNSA. The CDR3 runs to 15 residues. The CDR3 bases are TGTGCCAGCAGCTTGAAGGTTTCCGGTAATTCACCCCTCCACTTT. Its translation is CASSLKVSGNSPLHF.

The chain has TRBV28 and TRBJ2-7; no firm D call. V was cut by 8 bases and J by 3 bases, with 11 bases left in between. Per germline, CDR1 MDHEN and CDR2 SYDVKM. The CDR3 totals 12 residues. As DNA, the CDR3 is TGTGCCAGCGGGCGGCTCGGCTACGAGCAGTACTTC. This sequence encodes CASGRLGYEQYF.

The chain recombines TRBV21-1 with TRBJ1-5; the listed D gene, TRBD1, was not tested against the DNA. TRBV21-1 is a pseudogene. The CDR3 covers 15 residues. CDR3 residues: CASSKIGSSNQPQHF. In DNA, the CDR3 is TGTGCCAGCAGCAAGATTGGCAGTTCTAATCAGCCCCAGCATTTT.

The chain employs TRBV29-1 and TRBJ2-2; maybe TRBD1 (6 bases). V dropped 1 base and J dropped 7 bases, with 10 bases sitting between them. CDR1 and CDR2 (germline): SQVTM, ANQGSEA. This CDR3 is built from 13 residues. In DNA, the CDR3 is TGCAGCGTTGAAGTGGGGGCTGACGGGGAGCTGTTTTTT. This codes for CSVEVGADGELFF.

The V gene is TRBV20-1, the J gene TRBJ1-2; D is ambiguous. The CDR3 contains 11 residues. V was shortened by 2 bases and J by 5 bases, with 6 bases between the two germline ends. Germline V CDR1 and CDR2: DFQATT, SNEGSKA (reference sequence). The CDR3 loop is CSARSVYGYTF. The CDR3 bases are TGCAGTGCTAGATCCGTTTATGGCTACACCTTC.

The chain employs TRBV5-8 and TRBJ2-3; 9 bases are a match to TRBD2. V lost 1 base to trimming and J lost 5 bases; unmatched junction nucleotides: 8. Germline V gives CDR1 SGHTS, CDR2 YDEGEE. The CDR3 is made up of 16 amino acids. Written as DNA, the CDR3 is TGTGCCAGCAGCTTGTATATAGCGGGGGCTGGAGATACGCAGTATTTT. This sequence encodes CASSLYIAGAGDTQYF. Full variable domain (outside the CDR3, taken from reference TRBV5-8 and TRBJ2-3): EAGVTQSPTHLIKTRGQQATLRCSPISGHTSVYWYQQALGLGLQFLLWYDEGEERNRGNFPPRFSGRQFPNYSSELNVNALELEDSALYLCASSLYIAGAGDTQYFGPGTRLTVL.

The rearrangement uses TRBV10-3 and TRBJ1-3, with 7 bases aligning to TRBD1. The CDR3 is 13 amino acids. V shed 7 bases, J shed 0 bases, and the junction held 0 bases outside the gene matches. CDR1 ENHRY and CDR2 SYGVKD come from the germline V gene. The CDR3 DNA sequence: TGTGCCATCACAGGGGGCTCTGGAAACACCATATATTTT. This codes for CAITGGSGNTIYF.